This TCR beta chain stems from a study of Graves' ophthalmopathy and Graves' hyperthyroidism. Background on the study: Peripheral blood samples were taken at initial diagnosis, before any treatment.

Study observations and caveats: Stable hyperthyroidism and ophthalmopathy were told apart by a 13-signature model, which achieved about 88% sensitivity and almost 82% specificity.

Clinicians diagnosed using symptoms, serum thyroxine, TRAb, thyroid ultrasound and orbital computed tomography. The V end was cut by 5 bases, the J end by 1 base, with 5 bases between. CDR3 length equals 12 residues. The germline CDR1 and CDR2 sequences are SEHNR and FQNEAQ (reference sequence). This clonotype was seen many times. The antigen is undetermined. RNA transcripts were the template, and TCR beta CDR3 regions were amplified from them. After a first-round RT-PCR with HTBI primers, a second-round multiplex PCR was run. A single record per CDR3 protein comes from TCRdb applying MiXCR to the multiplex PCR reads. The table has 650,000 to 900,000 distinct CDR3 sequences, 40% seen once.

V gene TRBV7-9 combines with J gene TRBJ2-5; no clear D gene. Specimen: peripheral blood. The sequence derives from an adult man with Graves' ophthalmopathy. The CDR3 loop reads CASSPAQETQYF. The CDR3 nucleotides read TGTGCCAGCAGCCCAGCCCAAGAGACCCAGTACTTC.